The T cell receptor (beta chain) under discussion was sequenced for a study of blood T cell repertoires in COVID-19. For the study at large: Sites across the United States, Italy and Spain contributed samples from acute and convalescent COVID-19. T cells, B-cell-depleted T cells, or PBMCs supplied cDNA or gDNA.

The method was immunoSEQ multiplex PCR; TCRdb's version includes in-frame clones alone and lacks a portion of them. This table has more than 200,000 clones, 80% to 90% appearing once. The CDR3 length is 13 residues. Trimming stripped 0 bases from V and 2 bases from J, with 8 bases between. The germline V gene has CDR1 GTSNPN and CDR2 SVGIG (reference sequence). The clonotype comes from a man aged 60 to 75 with acute or convalescent COVID-19. The rearrangement uses TRBV30 and TRBJ2-7; D gene uncertain. The material sequenced was peripheral blood. This CDR3 is CAWSVSEAYEQYF. The CDR3 coding sequence is TGTGCCTGGAGTGTAAGTGAGGCCTACGAGCAGTACTTC. The whole variable domain, remainder taken from reference TRBV30 and TRBJ2-7, is SQTIHQWPATLVQPVGSPLSLECTVEGTSNPNLYWYRQAAGRGLQLLFYSVGIGQISSEVPQNLSASRPQDRQFILSSKKLLLSDSGFYLCAWSVSEAYEQYFGPGTRLTVT.